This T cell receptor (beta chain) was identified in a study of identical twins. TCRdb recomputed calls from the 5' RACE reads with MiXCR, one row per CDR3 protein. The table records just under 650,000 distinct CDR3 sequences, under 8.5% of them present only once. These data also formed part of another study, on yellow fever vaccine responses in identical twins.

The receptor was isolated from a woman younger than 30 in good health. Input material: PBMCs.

The CDR3, as DNA: TGTGCCAGCAGCTTATTTGGGTGGGGCGAGACCCAGTACTTC. Translation gives CASSLFGWGETQYF. The gene calls are TRBV7-2 and TRBJ2-5; a weak D match, TRBD1 (5 bases). The germline CDR1 and CDR2 sequences are SGHTA and FQGNSA. With 2 bases removed from V and 5 bases from J, the gap between germline ends came to 12 bases. This CDR3 spans 14 amino acids. Full variable domain (missing parts from reference TRBV7-2 and TRBJ2-5): GAGVSQSPSNKVTEKGKDVELRCDPISGHTALYWYRQSLGQGLEFLIYFQGNSAPDKSGLPSDRFSAERTGGSVSTLTIQRTQQEDSAVYLCASSLFGWGETQYFGPGTRLLVL.